This T cell receptor (beta chain) came from a study of CD8 T cells in Susac syndrome. The V and J ends lost 3 bases and 0 bases, in that order; junction bases with no gene match: 1. CDR1 is KGHSH and CDR2 is LQKENI in the germline V gene. CDR3 length: 14 amino acids. RNA amounts of roughly 0.45 to 1 ug underwent reverse transcription with random hexamers. The TCR beta CDR3 was amplified by immunoSEQ multiplex PCR across 54 Vbeta, 13 Jbeta. TCRdb fed the immunoSEQ multiplex PCR reads into MiXCR, producing one record per CDR3 protein. This sample has about 150,000 distinct CDR3 sequences, with approximately 93% found just once. Sequencing targeted TCR beta in T cells from blood (CD8+ and CD4+).

This clonotype was obtained from a human donor with multiple sclerosis. The source material was CD4+ T cells from PBMCs. The chain is built from TRBV18 and TRBJ2-5, with 7 bases fitting TRBD2. CDR3 sequence reads: CASSPGGNQETQYF. Written as DNA, the CDR3 is TGTGCCAGCTCACCGGGAGGGAACCAAGAGACCCAGTACTTC.